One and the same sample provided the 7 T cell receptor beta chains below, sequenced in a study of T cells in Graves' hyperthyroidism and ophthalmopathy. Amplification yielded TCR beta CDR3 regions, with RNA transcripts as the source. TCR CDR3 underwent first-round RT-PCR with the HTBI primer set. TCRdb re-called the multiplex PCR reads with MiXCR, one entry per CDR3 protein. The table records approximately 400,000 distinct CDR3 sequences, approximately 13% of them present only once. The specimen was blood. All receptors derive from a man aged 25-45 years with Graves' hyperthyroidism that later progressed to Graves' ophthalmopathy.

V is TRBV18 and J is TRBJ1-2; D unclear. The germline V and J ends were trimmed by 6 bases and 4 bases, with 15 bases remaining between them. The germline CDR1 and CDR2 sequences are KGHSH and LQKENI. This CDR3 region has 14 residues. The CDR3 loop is CASSPASPIYGYTF. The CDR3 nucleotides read TGTGCCAGCTCGCCAGCCAGCCCAATCTATGGCTACACCTTC.

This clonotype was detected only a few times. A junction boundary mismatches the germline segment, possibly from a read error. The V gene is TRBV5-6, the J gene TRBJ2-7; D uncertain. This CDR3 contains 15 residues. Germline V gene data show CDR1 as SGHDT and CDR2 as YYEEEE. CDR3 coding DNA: TGTGCCAGCAGCTTGAAGACCTTCAGAGGCTACGGGCAGTACTTC. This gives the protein CASSLKTFRGYGQYF.

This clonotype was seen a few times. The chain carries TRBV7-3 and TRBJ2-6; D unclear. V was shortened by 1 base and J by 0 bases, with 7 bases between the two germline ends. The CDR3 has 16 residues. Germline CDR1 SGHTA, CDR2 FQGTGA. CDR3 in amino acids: CASSLSIHSGANVLTF. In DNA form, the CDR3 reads TGTGCCAGCAGCTTAAGTATCCACTCTGGGGCCAACGTCCTGACTTTC. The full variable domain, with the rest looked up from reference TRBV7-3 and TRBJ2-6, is GAGVSQTPSNKVTEKGKYVELRCDPISGHTALYWYRQSLGQGPEFLIYFQGTGAADDSGLPNDRFFAVRPEGSVSTLKIQRTERGDSAVYLCASSLSIHSGANVLTFGAGSRLTVL.

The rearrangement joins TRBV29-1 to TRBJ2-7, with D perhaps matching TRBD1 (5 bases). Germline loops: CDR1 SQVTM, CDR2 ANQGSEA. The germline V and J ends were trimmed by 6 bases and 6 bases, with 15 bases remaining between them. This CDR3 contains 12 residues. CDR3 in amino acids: CSVEMTALEQYF. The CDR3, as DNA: TGCAGCGTCGAAATGACAGCTCTCGAGCAGTACTTC.

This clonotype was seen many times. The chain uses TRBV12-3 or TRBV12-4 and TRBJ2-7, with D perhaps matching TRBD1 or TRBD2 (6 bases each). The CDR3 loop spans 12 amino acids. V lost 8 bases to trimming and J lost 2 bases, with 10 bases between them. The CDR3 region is CASGGLTYEQYF. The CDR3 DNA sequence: TGTGCCAGCGGGGGGCTTACCTACGAGCAGTACTTC.

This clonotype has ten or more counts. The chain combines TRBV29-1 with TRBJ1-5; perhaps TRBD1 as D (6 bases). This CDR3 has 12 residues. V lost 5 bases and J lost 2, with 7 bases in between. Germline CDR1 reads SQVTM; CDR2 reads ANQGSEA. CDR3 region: CSVRQGNQPQHF. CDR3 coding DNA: TGCAGCGTTCGACAGGGCAATCAGCCCCAGCATTTT.

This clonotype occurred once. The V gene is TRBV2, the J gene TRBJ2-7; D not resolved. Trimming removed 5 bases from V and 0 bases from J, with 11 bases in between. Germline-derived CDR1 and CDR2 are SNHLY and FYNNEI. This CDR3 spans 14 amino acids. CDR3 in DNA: TGTGCCAGCAGTTTAGGCCCACACTCCTACGAGCAGTACGTC. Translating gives CASSLGPHSYEQYV.